This T cell receptor (beta chain) was identified in a study of blood T cell repertoires in COVID-19. Study in general: Samples came from the United States, Italy and Spain, spanning acute and convalescent COVID-19. The cDNA or gDNA used as material had been derived from T cells, B-cell-depleted T cells, or PBMCs.

The germline CDR1 and CDR2 sequences are ENHRY and SYGVKD. Trimming stripped 7 bases from V and 6 bases from J, with 12 bases between. The CDR3 is made up of 13 amino acids. As handled by the study authors: How many nucleated cells were present was estimated from reference gene primer amplification. Only in-frame clones appear in the TCRdb table, and some are missing; sequencing was by immunoSEQ multiplex PCR. V, J and clone size were drawn from that table, and D and trimming were deduced from the DNA. This table holds over 200,000 clones, 86% found once. Sample: peripheral blood. This sequence originates from a man aged 35 to 55 who had recovered from COVID-19. The chain has TRBV10-3 and TRBJ2-2, with D perhaps matching TRBD2 (5 bases). CDR3 in amino acids: CAIISSGSGELFF. The CDR3 DNA is TGTGCCATCATCAGTTCGGGGTCCGGGGAGCTGTTTTTT.